The 24 T cell receptor beta chains reported below all come from one sample, sequenced in a study of blood T cell repertoires in COVID-19 (dated by TCRdb to 2018 to 2020). Receptor libraries were prepared by the immunoSEQ multiplex PCR assay. Here the immuneACCESS table is served through TCRdb, limited to in-frame sequences with V and J called. Missing clones are a known gap in these copies; in checked studies unresolved V genes cover under half, and the rest lacks a known reason. Present in this sample are some 270,000 clones, over 70% of which were seen just once. The ten largest clones take up roughly 3% of the sample. The sequenced sample was PBMCs or T cells enriched from blood (not recorded which). These TCRs come from a woman between 40 and 50 years old who had been exposed to COVID-19.

CDR3 sequence reads: CASSISFSGRGDEQYV. CDR3 in DNA: TGTGCCAGTAGTATAAGTTTCAGCGGGAGGGGGGACGAGCAGTACGTC. The chain combines TRBV19 with TRBJ2-7; 10 bases agree with TRBD2. The CDR3 has 16 amino acids. V lost 2 bases and J lost 5; bases outside the gene matches: 9. Germline V lookup: CDR1 LNHDA, CDR2 SQIVND (reference sequence).

The chain joins TRBV6-5 to TRBJ1-6; TRBD1 agrees at 8 bases. V shed 5 bases, J shed 8 bases, and the junction held 8 bases outside the gene matches. Looked up from germline, CDR1 is MNHEY and CDR2 is SVGAGI. This CDR3 comprises 15 residues. This CDR3 reads CASSRDTGGDSPLHF. DNA of the CDR3: TGTGCCAGCAGTAGAGATACAGGGGGGGATTCACCCCTCCACTTT.

The CDR3 DNA sequence: TGTGCCAGCAGCATCGAGAGATCCGGGAGTGGATCACCCCTCCACTTT. This translates into CASSIERSGSGSPLHF. The chain couples TRBV6-2 or TRBV6-3 to TRBJ1-6, with D unresolved. This CDR3 has 16 residues. Germline CDR1 is MNHEY and CDR2 is SVGEGT. V gave up 6 bases and J gave up 10 bases, with 22 bases separating them.

The V call is TRBV5-3, the J call TRBJ2-5; D uncertain. TRBV5-3 is recorded as an ORF, its role being uncertain. Trimming removed 4 bases at V and 2 bases at J, with 15 bases between. The CDR3 consists of 15 residues. The DNA of the CDR3 is TGTGCCAGAAGCCCCCGCTCCGCGCCACAAGAGACCCAGTACTTC. It specifies CARSPRSAPQETQYF.

The chain uses TRBV13 and TRBJ2-3, with 11 bases identical to TRBD2. CDR3 length: 12 residues. Germline V gives CDR1 PRHDT, CDR2 FYEKMQ (reference sequence). V gave up 4 bases and J gave up 9 bases; unmatched junction bases: 0. The CDR3 coding sequence is TGTGCCAGCAGCTCTAGCGGGGGGACGCAGTATTTT. This sequence encodes CASSSSGGTQYF. The full variable domain, with the rest looked up from reference TRBV13 and TRBJ2-3, is AAGVIQSPRHLIKEKRETATLKCYPIPRHDTVYWYQQGPGQDPQFLISFYEKMQSDKGSIPDRFSAQQFSDYHSELNMSSLELGDSALYFCASSSSGGTQYFGPGTRLTVL.

The chain recombines TRBV2 with TRBJ1-6, with 11 bases lining up with TRBD1. Germline CDR1 is SNHLY and CDR2 is FYNNEI. Trimming removed 7 bases from V and 8 bases from J; junction bases left unmatched: 4. The CDR3 totals 14 residues. In DNA, the CDR3 is TGTGCCAGCATGCCGGGACAGGGGGATTCACCCCTCCACTTT. Its protein product is CASMPGQGDSPLHF.

The chain is built from TRBV6-1 and TRBJ1-5, with 7 bases aligning to TRBD1. CDR1 and CDR2 from the germline V gene are MNHNS and SASEGT. The V gene end was trimmed by 2 bases and the J gene end by 7 bases; junction bases not matched to a gene: 5. CDR3 length: 14 residues. As DNA, the CDR3 is TGTGCCAGCAGTGAAAGACAGGGAGCCCAGCCCCAGCATTTT. Translating gives CASSERQGAQPQHF.

This clone turned up a few times. This chain links TRBV3-1 (or the pseudogene TRBV3-2) with TRBJ1-2, with 8 bases lining up with TRBD1. The germline gives CDR1 LGHDT, CDR2 YNNKEL (reference sequence). This CDR3 has 14 residues. With 5 bases clipped from V and 5 bases from J, the junction kept 7 bases outside the gene matches. CDR3 sequence (DNA): TGTGCCAGCAGCTACGACAGGGGAAAGTATGGCTACACCTTC. Its protein product is CASSYDRGKYGYTF.

The chain couples TRBV28 to TRBJ1-1; 8 bases align to TRBD1. CDR1 and CDR2 from the germline V gene are MDHEN and SYDVKM. This CDR3 has 13 amino acids. The J segment lost 10 bases and the V segment lost 6 bases, leaving 10 bases of the junction unmatched. Written as DNA, the CDR3 is TGTGCCAGCAGATCCACAGGGGGAGGGGGAGCTTTCTTT. The encoded protein is CASRSTGGGGAFF.

This CDR3 is CASSQTGSNQPQHF. The CDR3 DNA sequence: TGTGCCAGCAGCCAGACAGGGTCAAATCAGCCCCAGCATTTT. The chain is built from TRBV6-2 or TRBV6-3 and TRBJ1-5, with 7 positions matching TRBD1. The V gene end was trimmed by 6 bases and the J gene end by 4 bases; junction bases not matched to a gene: 6. The CDR3 has 14 residues. Germline lookup yields CDR1 MNHEY and CDR2 SVGEGT.

The chain has TRBV4-3 and TRBJ1-2; D possibly corresponds to TRBD1 (5 bases). The germline V gene encodes CDR1 LGHNA and CDR2 YSLEER. The CDR3 is made up of 17 amino acids. Deletions cut 1 base from V and 5 bases from J, with 20 bases between. The CDR3 protein is CASSQVNVGPKGYGYTF. DNA of the CDR3: TGCGCCAGCAGCCAAGTTAATGTCGGGCCTAAGGGGTATGGCTACACCTTC.

This clone was detected once. The chain links TRBV4-3 to TRBJ2-1; 10 positions match TRBD1. CDR3 size: 18 residues. V was pared by 3 bases and J by 3 bases, with 11 bases of the junction left unmatched. The germline CDR1 and CDR2 sequences are LGHNA and YSLEER. The CDR3 coding sequence is TGCGCCAGCAGCCATTTCTACGCCGGGACAGGGGACTACAATGAGCAGTTCTTC. Amino acid sequence: CASSHFYAGTGDYNEQFF.

The J gene is TRBJ1-1, the V gene TRBV7-2; D is unresolved. The V gene's germline CDR1 is SGHTA and CDR2 FQGNSA. V dropped 2 bases and J dropped 0 bases, with 7 bases sitting between them. CDR3 length: 14 residues. The CDR3 sequence: CASSLRRLNTEAFF. The DNA for the CDR3 is TGTGCCAGCAGCTTAAGGCGGTTGAACACTGAAGCTTTCTTT.

The rearrangement joins TRBV6-5 to TRBJ2-3; TRBD2 agrees at 7 bases. Germline CDR1 is MNHEY and CDR2 is SVGAGI. V shed 7 bases, J shed 4 bases, and the junction held 5 bases outside the gene matches. This CDR3 contains 13 residues. As DNA, the CDR3 is TGTGCCAGCACTGGGACTACGTCAGATACGCAGTATTTT. Protein sequence: CASTGTTSDTQYF.

This clone was found once. The chain's CDR3 is CAWIARFSTDTQYF. CDR3 in DNA: TGTGCCTGGATAGCGCGGTTTAGCACAGATACGCAGTATTTT. The V and J genes are TRBV30 and TRBJ2-3; TRBD2 might be the D (5 bases). CDR1 and CDR2 (germline): GTSNPN, SVGIG (reference sequence). This CDR3 is built from 14 residues. V shed 4 bases and J shed 0 bases, with 11 bases lying between them.

J is TRBJ2-1 and V is TRBV25-1; 10 nucleotides match TRBD1. J lost 7 bases, V lost 5 bases, and 5 bases had no gene match. Germline CDR1 is MGHDK and CDR2 is SYGVNS. The CDR3 is 14 amino acids. In nucleotides, the CDR3 is TGTGCCAGCAGTCTAGGGACAGGGGTGAATGAGCAGTTCTTC. This encodes CASSLGTGVNEQFF.

This chain uses TRBV12-3 or TRBV12-4 with TRBJ1-3; D not certain. V was cut by 4 bases and J by 8 bases, with 6 bases left in between. This CDR3 spans 11 amino acids. CDR3 nucleotide sequence: TGTGCCAGCAGTTCTCTAGACACCATATATTTT. It codes for CASSSLDTIYF.

The J gene is TRBJ2-5, the V gene TRBV7-8; 9 nucleotides align to TRBD2. This CDR3 region has 15 residues. V was pared by 4 bases and J by 5 bases, with 8 bases of the junction left unmatched. The germline gives CDR1 SGHVS, CDR2 FQNEAQ. CDR3: CASSSMGGGAETQYF. CDR3 DNA: TGTGCCAGCAGCTCAATGGGCGGGGGGGCGGAGACCCAGTACTTC.

The chain carries TRBV3-1 (or the pseudogene TRBV3-2) and TRBJ1-3; TRBD1 might be the D (5 bases). V was cut by 3 bases and J by 0 bases, with 9 bases left in between. CDR1 LGHDT and CDR2 YNNKEL come from the germline V gene (reference sequence). The CDR3 sequence is 15 residues long. CDR3 DNA: TGTGCCAGCAGCCAGCTTGGGGCCTCTGGAAACACCATATATTTT. As protein: CASSQLGASGNTIYF.

This chain connects TRBV6-5 to TRBJ1-3; 9 nucleotides match TRBD1. The length of the CDR3 is 14 residues. V dropped 5 bases and J dropped 4; count of bases not matched to a gene: 3. Germline loops: CDR1 MNHEY, CDR2 SVGAGI. The CDR3 protein is CASSTGGSGNTIYF. In DNA, the CDR3 is TGTGCCAGCAGTACAGGGGGCTCAGGAAACACCATATATTTT.

The chain recombines TRBV7-9 with TRBJ2-1, with D hard to call. The CDR3 spans 11 residues. The V end lost 5 bases, the J end lost 5 bases, and 4 bases lay between the germline ends. From germline, CDR1 is SEHNR and CDR2 FQNEAQ (reference sequence). The CDR3 spells CASSRDNEQFF. CDR3 coding DNA: TGTGCCAGCAGCCGAGACAATGAGCAGTTCTTC.

The chain combines TRBV19 with TRBJ1-4; 7 positions agree with TRBD1. Germline V lookup: CDR1 LNHDA, CDR2 SQIVND (reference sequence). Trimming removed 4 bases from V and 11 bases from J; junction bases left unmatched: 4. CDR3 length: 12 amino acids. The CDR3 DNA sequence: TGTGCCAGTAGTACCTCGACAGGGAAACTGTTTTTT. Its protein product is CASSTSTGKLFF.

The sample holds one count of this clone. V is TRBV6-5 and J is TRBJ1-3; TRBD1 might be the D (6 bases). CDR1 is MNHEY, CDR2 SVGAGI, per germline. CDR3 length: 15 amino acids. V lost 5 bases to trimming and J lost 9 bases, with 20 bases between them. Here the CDR3 reads CASSTPLGGGITIYF. The CDR3 DNA sequence: TGTGCCAGCAGTACCCCCTTAGGTGGGGGCATCACCATATATTTT.

The rearrangement joins TRBV27 to TRBJ2-7, with 10 nucleotides matching TRBD1. After removal of 0 bases from V and 2 bases from J, the junction contained 1 base not matched to a gene. The CDR3 sequence is 15 residues long. CDR1 is MNHEY, CDR2 SMNVEV, per germline (reference sequence). The CDR3: CASSLSTGGPYEQYV. The DNA of the CDR3 is TGTGCCAGCAGTTTATCGACAGGGGGCCCCTACGAGCAGTACGTC.